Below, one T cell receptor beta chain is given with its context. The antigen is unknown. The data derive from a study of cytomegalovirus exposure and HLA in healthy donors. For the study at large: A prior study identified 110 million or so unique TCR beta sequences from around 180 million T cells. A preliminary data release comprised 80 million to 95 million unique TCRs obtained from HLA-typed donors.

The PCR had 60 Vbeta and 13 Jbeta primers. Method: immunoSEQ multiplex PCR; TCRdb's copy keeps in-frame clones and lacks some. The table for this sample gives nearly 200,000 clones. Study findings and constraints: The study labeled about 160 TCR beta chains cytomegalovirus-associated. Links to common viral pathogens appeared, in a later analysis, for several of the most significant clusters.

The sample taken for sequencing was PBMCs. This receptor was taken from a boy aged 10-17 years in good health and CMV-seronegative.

The DNA of the CDR3 is TGTGCCAGCAGCTTGTCCGTCTACAATGAGCAGTTCTTC. It specifies CASSLSVYNEQFF. The chain combines TRBV5-4 with TRBJ2-1; D remains unclear. The CDR3 totals 13 residues. The germline CDR1 and CDR2 sequences are SGHNT and YYREEE (reference sequence). V shed 1 base and J shed 3 bases, with 5 bases lying between them.